Shown below are 2 T cell receptor beta chains from a single sample sequenced in a study of CD8 T cells in Susac syndrome (dated by TCRdb to about 2019). The method was the immunoSEQ multiplex PCR assay. RNA was extracted with the RNeasy kit and about 0.5 to 1 ug was reverse transcribed using random hexamers. Through fastp at Q25 and MiXCR, TCRdb rebuilt clones from the public reads, retaining in-frame beta chains. CDR3 protein sequences are deduplicated, and each keeps its most common genes and DNA. The sample table lists about 140,000 distinct CDR3 sequences, 95% of them with a count of one. The ten largest clones represent roughly 0.2% of the sample. Source material: CD8+ T cells from PBMCs. These TCRs come from a human donor with Susac syndrome.

The J gene is TRBJ2-7, the V gene TRBV20-1, with 7 positions matching TRBD2. CDR1 is DFQATT and CDR2 is SNEGSKA in the germline V gene (reference sequence). Losses at the gene ends were 6 bases for V and 4 bases for J; bases not matched to a gene: 21. CDR3 length: 17 amino acids. The CDR3 protein is CSASLSYGGSKGYEQYF. The CDR3 nucleotides read TGCAGTGCCAGTTTATCTTACGGGGGGAGTAAGGGGTACGAGCAGTACTTC.

This clonotype showed up just a few times. The chain combines TRBV14 with TRBJ2-7; possible D gene TRBD2, 5 bases. V was clipped by 1 base and J by 3 bases, with 16 bases between them. Germline V lookup: CDR1 SGHDN, CDR2 FVKESK. The CDR3 totals 16 residues. CDR3 sequence: CASSQVYIGEFYEQYF. In DNA form, the CDR3 reads TGTGCCAGCAGCCAAGTCTACATCGGGGAATTCTACGAGCAGTACTTC.